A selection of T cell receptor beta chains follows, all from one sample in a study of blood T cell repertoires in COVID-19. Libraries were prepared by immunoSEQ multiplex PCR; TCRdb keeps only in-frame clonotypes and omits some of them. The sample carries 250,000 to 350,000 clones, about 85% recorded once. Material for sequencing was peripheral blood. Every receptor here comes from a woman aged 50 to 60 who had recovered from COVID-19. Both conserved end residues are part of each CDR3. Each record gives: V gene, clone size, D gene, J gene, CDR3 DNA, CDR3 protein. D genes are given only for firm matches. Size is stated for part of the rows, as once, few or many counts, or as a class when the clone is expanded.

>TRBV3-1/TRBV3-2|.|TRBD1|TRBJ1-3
TGTGCCAGCAGACGACAGGGGGGGCCGGGAAACACCATATATTTT
CASRRQGGPGNTIYF
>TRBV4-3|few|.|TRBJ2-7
TGCGCCAGCAGCCACCAGGAGGGCTACGAGCAGTACTTC
CASSHQEGYEQYF
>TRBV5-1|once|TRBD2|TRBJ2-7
TGCGCCAGCAGCTTGACTAGCGGCACCTACGAGCAGTACTTC
CASSLTSGTYEQYF
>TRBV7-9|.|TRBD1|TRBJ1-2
TGTGCCAGCAATATCTTAACCGGGACAGTTAACTATGGCTACACCTTC
CASNILTGTVNYGYTF
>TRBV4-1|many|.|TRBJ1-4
TGCGCCAGCAGCCAACTTCCCCCGCGGGTTTTGAGGGAAAAACTGTTTTTT
CASSQLPPRVLREKLFF
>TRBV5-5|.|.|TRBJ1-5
TGTGCCAGCAGCTGGGGGGGCGGCAATCAGCCCCAGCATTTT
CASSWGGGNQPQHF
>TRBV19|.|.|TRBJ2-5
TGTGCCAGTAGTATCCTAACAGGCGCATCCGAGACCCAGTACTTC
CASSILTGASETQYF
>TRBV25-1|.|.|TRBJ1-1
TGTGCCAGCAGTGACGGGGGGAACACTGAAGCTTTCTTT
CASSDGGNTEAFF
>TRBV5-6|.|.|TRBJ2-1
TGTGCCAGCAGCTTTAGCAATGAGCAGTTCTTC
CASSFSNEQFF
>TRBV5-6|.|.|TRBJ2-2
TGTGCCAGCAGCTTAGGCGGTGGTGGCACCGGGGAGCTGTTTTTT
CASSLGGGGTGELFF
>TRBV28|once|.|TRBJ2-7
TGTGCCAGCTACAGTTCCTACGAGCAGTACTTC
CASYSSYEQYF
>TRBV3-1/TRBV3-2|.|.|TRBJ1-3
TGTGCCAGCAGCCAAGGGCTCCCTGGAAACACCATATATTTT
CASSQGLPGNTIYF
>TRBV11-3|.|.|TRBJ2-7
TGTGCCAGCAGTGAGGGCTACACCTACGAGCAGTACTTC
CASSEGYTYEQYF
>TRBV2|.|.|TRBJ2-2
TGTGCCAGCAGTGATTTCAGGGGATACACCGGGGAGCTGTTTTTT
CASSDFRGYTGELFF
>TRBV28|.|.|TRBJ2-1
TGTGCCAGCAGTTCACTATGGGGCAGCTCCTACAATGAGCAGTTCTTC
CASSSLWGSSYNEQFF
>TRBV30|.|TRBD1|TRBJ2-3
TGTGCCTGGGTGGGACAGGGGTTGACAGATACGCAGTATTTT
CAWVGQGLTDTQYF
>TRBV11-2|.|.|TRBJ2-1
TGTGCCAGCAGCTTAGTGTCTACTGAGCAGTTCTTC
CASSLVSTEQFF
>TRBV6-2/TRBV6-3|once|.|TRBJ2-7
TGTGCCAGCAGTTACCCCCTTCCCCAAGACAGGCTTGACACCTACGAGCAGTACTTC
CASSYPLPQDRLDTYEQYF
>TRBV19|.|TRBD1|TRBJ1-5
TGTGCCAGTAGAAAGACAGGGGGAGGCAATCAGCCCCAGCATTTT
CASRKTGGGNQPQHF
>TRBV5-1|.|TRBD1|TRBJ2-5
TGCGCCAGCAGGACAGGACAGGATATTGAGACCCAGTACTTC
CASRTGQDIETQYF
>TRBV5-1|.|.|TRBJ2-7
TGCGCCAGCAGCTTGGTTCAGTACGAGCAGTACTTC
CASSLVQYEQYF
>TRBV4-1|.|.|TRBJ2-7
TGCGCCAGCAGCCAAGACACTGGGAGGTTGGTGTACTACGAGCAGTACTTC
CASSQDTGRLVYYEQYF
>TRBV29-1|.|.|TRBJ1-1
TGCAGCGTTACCCCCGGGGGGAATGAAGCTTTCTTT
CSVTPGGNEAFF
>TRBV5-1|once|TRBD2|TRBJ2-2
TGCGCCAGCAGCTTGGTCCTAGCGGGAGACCCCGGGGAGCTGTTTTTT
CASSLVLAGDPGELFF
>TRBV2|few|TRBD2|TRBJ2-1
TGTGCCAGCAGTTTAGGACTAGCGGGAGCAAATGAGCAGTTCTTC
CASSLGLAGANEQFF
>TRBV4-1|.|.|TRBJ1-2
TGCGCCAGCAGCCAAGATCTGAGAGTTGTCTTCTATGGCTACACCTTC
CASSQDLRVVFYGYTF
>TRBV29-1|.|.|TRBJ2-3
TGCAGCGATGGCGGGGATAGCACAGATACGCAGTATTTT
CSDGGDSTDTQYF
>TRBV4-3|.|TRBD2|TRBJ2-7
TGCGCCAGCAGCCTGGGACTAGCGGAGTCCTACGAGCAGTACTTC
CASSLGLAESYEQYF
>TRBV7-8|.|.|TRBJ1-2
TGTGCCAGCAGCCCCCGAGGTTCTGGCTACACCTTC
CASSPRGSGYTF
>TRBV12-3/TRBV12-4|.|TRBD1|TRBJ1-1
TGTGCCAGCAGCCCGACAGGGGTCACTGAAGCTTTCTTT
CASSPTGVTEAFF
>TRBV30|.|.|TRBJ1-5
TGTGCCTGGGCTTATTTAAATCAGCCCCAGCATTTT
CAWAYLNQPQHF
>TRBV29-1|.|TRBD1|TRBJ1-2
TGCAGCGTTGCGGGACAGGGTCTTCATGGCTACACCTTC
CSVAGQGLHGYTF
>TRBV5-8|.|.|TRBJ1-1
TGTGCCAGCAGCTTGGCAGAAAAAGCTTTCTTT
CASSLAEKAFF
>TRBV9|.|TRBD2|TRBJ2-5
TGTGCCAGCAGCGTAGGGCTAGCGGGAATGGTCCAAGAGACCCAGTACTTC
CASSVGLAGMVQETQYF
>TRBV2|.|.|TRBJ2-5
TGTGCCAGCACCCAGGAAGAGACCCAGTACTTC
CASTQEETQYF
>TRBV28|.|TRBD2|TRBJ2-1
TGTGCCAGCAGTACACTAGCGGGAGGTGCCAATGAGCAGTTCTTC
CASSTLAGGANEQFF
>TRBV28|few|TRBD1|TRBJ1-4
TGTGCCAGCAGTACTGGACAGGGGAGGGAAAAACTGTTTTTT
CASSTGQGREKLFF
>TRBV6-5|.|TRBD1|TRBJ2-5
TGTGCCAGCAGTAAATGGACAGGGGACGAGACCCAGTACTTC
CASSKWTGDETQYF
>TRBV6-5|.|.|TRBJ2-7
TGTGCCAGCAGATCCCCAGGGTCCTACGAGCAGTACTTC
CASRSPGSYEQYF
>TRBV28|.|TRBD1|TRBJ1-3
TGTGCCAGCAGTTTCGACAGGGCTGGAAACACCATATATTTT
CASSFDRAGNTIYF
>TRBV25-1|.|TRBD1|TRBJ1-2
TGTGCCAGCAGTGCTACAGGGGGCGAAGGCTATGGCTACACCTTC
CASSATGGEGYGYTF
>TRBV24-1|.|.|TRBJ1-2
TGTGCCACCAGTGATACCCTAGCCTATGGCTACACCTTC
CATSDTLAYGYTF
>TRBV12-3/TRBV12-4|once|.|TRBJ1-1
TGTGCCAGCAGTTTACAGGGGAGTGAAGCTTTCTTT
CASSLQGSEAFF
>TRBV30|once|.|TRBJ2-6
TGTGCCTGGAGTTCTCGGAGGGCTGCTTTCCTCTCGGCCAACGTCCTGACTTTC
CAWSSRRAAFLSANVLTF
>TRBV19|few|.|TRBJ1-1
TGTGCCAGTAGTGAAGCCAGGCCCACTGAAGCTTTCTTT
CASSEARPTEAFF
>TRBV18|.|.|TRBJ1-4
TGTGCCAGCTCACCGGGCCAGGGGAGCGAAAAACTGTTTTTT
CASSPGQGSEKLFF
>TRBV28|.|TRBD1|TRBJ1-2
TGTGCCAGCAGTCTTGACAGGGGTTACGGCTACACCTTC
CASSLDRGYGYTF
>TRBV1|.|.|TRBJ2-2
TGCACCAGCAGCCAATCGGCGCGGGAGGGCACCGGGGAGCTGTTTTTT
CTSSQSAREGTGELFF
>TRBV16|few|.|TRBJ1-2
TGTGCCAGCAGCCAATCTCGAGTTGGCTACACCTTC
CASSQSRVGYTF
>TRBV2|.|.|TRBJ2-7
TGTGCCAGCAGTGGTGGGCAACTCTTGATCTACGAGCAGTACTTC
CASSGGQLLIYEQYF
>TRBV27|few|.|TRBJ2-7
TGTGCCAGCAGTTCGTGGAGCGCCTCCTACGAGCAGTACTTC
CASSSWSASYEQYF
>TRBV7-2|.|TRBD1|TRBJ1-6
TGTGCCAGCAGCTCGACATATTGGGACAGGGGCTCCTATAATTCACCCCTCCACTTT
CASSSTYWDRGSYNSPLHF
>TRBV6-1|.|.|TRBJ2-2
TGTGCCAGCAGTGTGACGACACACCACCTGCTTAACACCGGGGAGCTGTTTTTT
CASSVTTHHLLNTGELFF